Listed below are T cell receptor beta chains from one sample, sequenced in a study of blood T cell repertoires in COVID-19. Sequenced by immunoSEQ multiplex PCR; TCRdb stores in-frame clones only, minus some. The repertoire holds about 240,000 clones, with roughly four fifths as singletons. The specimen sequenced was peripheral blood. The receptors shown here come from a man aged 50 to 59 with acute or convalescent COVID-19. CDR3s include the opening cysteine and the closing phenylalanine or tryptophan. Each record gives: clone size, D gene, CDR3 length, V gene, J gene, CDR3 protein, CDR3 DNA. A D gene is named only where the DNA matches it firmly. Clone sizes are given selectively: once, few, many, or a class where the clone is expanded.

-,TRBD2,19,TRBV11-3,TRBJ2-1,CASSNYGLAGGPMDNEQFF,TGTGCCAGCAGTAACTATGGACTAGCGGGAGGGCCCATGGACAATGAGCAGTTCTTC
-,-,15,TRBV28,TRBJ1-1,CASSLALAANTEAFF,TGTGCCAGCAGTTTAGCCTTAGCAGCGAACACTGAAGCTTTCTTT
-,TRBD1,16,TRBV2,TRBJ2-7,CASSEPRQGSSYEQYF,TGTGCCAGCAGTGAGCCCCGACAGGGATCCTCCTACGAGCAGTACTTC
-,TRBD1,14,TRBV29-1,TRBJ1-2,CSVVGQPTDYGYTF,TGCAGCGTGGTGGGACAGCCGACCGACTATGGCTACACCTTC
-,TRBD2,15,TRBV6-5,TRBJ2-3,CASRRTGGQGDTQYF,TGTGCCAGCAGACGCACGGGGGGGCAGGGAGATACGCAGTATTTT
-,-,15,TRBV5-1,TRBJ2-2,CASSSQQGNTGELFF,TGCGCCAGCAGCTCCCAGCAGGGGAACACCGGGGAGCTGTTTTTT
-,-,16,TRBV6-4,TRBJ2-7,CASSRAPGGTTYEQYF,TGTGCCAGCAGTCGCGCCCCTGGGGGCACCACCTACGAGCAGTACTTC
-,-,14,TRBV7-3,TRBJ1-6,CASSMTPGNSPLHF,TGTGCCAGCAGCATGACACCCGGTAATTCACCCCTCCACTTT
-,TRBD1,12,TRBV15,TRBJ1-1,CATSRGTVEAFF,TGTGCCACCAGCAGGGGGACAGTAGAAGCTTTCTTT
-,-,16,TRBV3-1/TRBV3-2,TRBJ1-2,CASSRQSRQVPYGYTF,TGTGCCAGCAGCCGGCAGTCTAGACAGGTTCCCTATGGCTACACCTTC
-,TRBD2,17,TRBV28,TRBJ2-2,CASSSPGLAGVPGELFF,TGTGCCAGCAGTTCCCCCGGACTAGCGGGAGTTCCCGGGGAGCTGTTTTTT
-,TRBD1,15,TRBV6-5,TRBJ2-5,CASRMDRLNKETQYF,TGTGCCAGCAGGATGGACAGGCTTAACAAAGAGACCCAGTACTTC
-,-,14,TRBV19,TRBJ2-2,CASSWRGQAGELFF,TGTGCCAGTAGTTGGAGGGGGCAGGCCGGGGAGCTGTTTTTT
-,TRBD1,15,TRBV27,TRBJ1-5,CASSHLGTGGQPQHF,TGTGCCAGCAGTCACCTTGGGACAGGGGGCCAGCCCCAGCATTTT
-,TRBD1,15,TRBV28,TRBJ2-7,CASSLAGTGVNEQYF,TGTGCCAGCAGTTTGGCCGGGACAGGGGTTAACGAGCAGTACTTC
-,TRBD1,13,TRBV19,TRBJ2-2,CASSPQGAGELFF,TGTGCCAGTAGTCCTCAGGGGGCCGGGGAGCTGTTTTTT
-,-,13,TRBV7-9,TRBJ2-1,CASSSTGTPFKFF,TGTGCCAGCAGCTCGACCGGGACACCGTTTAAGTTCTTC
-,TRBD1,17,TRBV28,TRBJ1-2,CASSLQGRGTGSYGYTF,TGTGCCAGCAGTCTCCAGGGTCGTGGGACAGGGTCCTATGGCTACACCTTC
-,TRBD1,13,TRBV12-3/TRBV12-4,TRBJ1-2,CASRKDRGYGYTF,TGTGCCAGCAGAAAGGACAGGGGCTATGGCTACACCTTC
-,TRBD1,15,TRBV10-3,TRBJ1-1,CAISALLTGEAEAFF,TGTGCCATCAGTGCCCTACTCACAGGGGAGGCTGAAGCTTTCTTT
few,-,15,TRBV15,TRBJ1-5,CATSRLGNPNQPQHF,TGTGCCACCAGCAGACTCGGGAACCCCAATCAGCCCCAGCATTTT
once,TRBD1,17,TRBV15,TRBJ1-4,CATSTGTGSPTNEKLFF,TGTGCCACCAGCACCGGGACAGGGAGCCCAACTAATGAAAAACTGTTTTTT
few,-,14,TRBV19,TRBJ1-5,CASSPGKVNQPQHF,TGTGCCAGTAGCCCAGGGAAGGTCAATCAGCCCCAGCATTTT
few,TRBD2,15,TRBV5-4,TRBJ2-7,CASSGPLADTYEQYF,TGTGCCAGCAGCGGCCCTCTAGCGGATACCTACGAGCAGTACTTC
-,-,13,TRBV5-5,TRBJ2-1,CASSLNGYNEQFF,TGTGCCAGCAGCTTGAACGGTTACAATGAGCAGTTCTTC
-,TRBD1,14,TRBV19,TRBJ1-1,CASSIGQGNTEAFF,TGTGCCAGTAGTATAGGACAGGGGAACACTGAAGCTTTCTTT
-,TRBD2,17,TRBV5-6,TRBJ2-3,CASSLAVLAGSTDTQYF,TGTGCCAGCAGCTTGGCCGTATTAGCGGGAAGCACAGATACGCAGTATTTT
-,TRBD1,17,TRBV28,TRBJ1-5,CASRPTGGSSSNQPQHF,TGTGCCAGCAGACCGACAGGGGGATCGTCTAGCAATCAGCCCCAGCATTTT
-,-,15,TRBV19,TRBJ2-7,CASSIGTGMTYEQYF,TGTGCCAGTAGTATAGGAACCGGGATGACCTACGAGCAGTACTTC
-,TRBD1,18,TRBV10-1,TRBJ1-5,CASSEIMAGGISNQPQHF,TGCGCCAGCAGTGAGATTATGGCAGGGGGGATTAGCAATCAGCCCCAGCATTTT
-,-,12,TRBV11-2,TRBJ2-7,CASSFRDYEQYF,TGTGCCAGCAGCTTTCGAGACTACGAGCAGTACTTC
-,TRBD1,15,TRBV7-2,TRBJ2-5,CASSIGTGVTETQYF,TGTGCCAGCAGCATAGGGACAGGGGTTACAGAGACCCAGTACTTC
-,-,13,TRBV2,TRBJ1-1,CASKGDRNTEAFF,TGTGCCAGCAAGGGAGATCGAAACACTGAAGCTTTCTTT
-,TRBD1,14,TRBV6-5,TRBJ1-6,CASRLTGVNSPLHF,TGTGCCAGCAGGCTCACAGGGGTCAATTCACCCCTCCACTTT
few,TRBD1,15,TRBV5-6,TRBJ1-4,CASSTRTGINEKLFF,TGTGCCAGCAGCACCCGGACAGGTATTAATGAAAAACTGTTTTTT
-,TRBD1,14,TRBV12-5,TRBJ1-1,CASGLQTGVTEAFF,TGTGCTAGTGGTTTACAGACAGGGGTTACTGAAGCTTTCTTT
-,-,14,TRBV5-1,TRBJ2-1,CASSLALADNEQFF,TGCGCCAGCAGCTTGGCCTTAGCGGACAATGAGCAGTTCTTC
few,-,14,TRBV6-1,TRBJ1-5,CASSENTGNQPQHF,TGTGCCAGCAGTGAAAATACAGGCAATCAGCCCCAGCATTTT
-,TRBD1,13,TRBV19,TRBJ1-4,CASRTGGNEKLFF,TGTGCCAGTAGGACAGGGGGGAATGAAAAACTGTTTTTT
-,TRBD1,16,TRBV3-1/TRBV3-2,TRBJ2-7,CASSQVRQGVAYEQYF,TGTGCCAGCAGCCAAGTTCGGCAGGGGGTAGCCTACGAGCAGTACTTC
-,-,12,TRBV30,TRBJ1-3,CAWSVSGNTIYF,TGTGCCTGGAGTGTTTCGGGAAACACCATATATTTT
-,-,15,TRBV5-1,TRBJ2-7,CASSPFEGGSYEQYF,TGCGCCAGCAGCCCGTTCGAAGGGGGCTCCTACGAGCAGTACTTC
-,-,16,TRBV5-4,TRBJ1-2,CASSLGGLASLYGYTF,TGTGCCAGCAGCTTGGGGGGACTGGCTTCCCTCTATGGCTACACCTTC
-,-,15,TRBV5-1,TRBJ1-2,CASSLRGRDFYGYTF,TGCGCCAGCAGCTTGAGGGGCCGGGACTTCTATGGCTACACCTTC
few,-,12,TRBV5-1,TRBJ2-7,CASSLGEEEQYF,TGCGCCAGCAGCTTGGGCGAGGAGGAGCAGTACTTC
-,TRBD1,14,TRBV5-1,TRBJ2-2,CASSQGANTGELFF,TGCGCCAGTTCACAGGGGGCGAACACCGGGGAGCTGTTTTTT
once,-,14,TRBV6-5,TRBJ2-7,CASSYADSQYEQYF,TGTGCCAGCAGTTACGCCGACAGTCAATACGAGCAGTACTTC
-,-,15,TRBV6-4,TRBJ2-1,CASRDQDSSYNEQFF,TGTGCCAGCAGAGATCAGGACAGCTCCTACAATGAGCAGTTCTTC